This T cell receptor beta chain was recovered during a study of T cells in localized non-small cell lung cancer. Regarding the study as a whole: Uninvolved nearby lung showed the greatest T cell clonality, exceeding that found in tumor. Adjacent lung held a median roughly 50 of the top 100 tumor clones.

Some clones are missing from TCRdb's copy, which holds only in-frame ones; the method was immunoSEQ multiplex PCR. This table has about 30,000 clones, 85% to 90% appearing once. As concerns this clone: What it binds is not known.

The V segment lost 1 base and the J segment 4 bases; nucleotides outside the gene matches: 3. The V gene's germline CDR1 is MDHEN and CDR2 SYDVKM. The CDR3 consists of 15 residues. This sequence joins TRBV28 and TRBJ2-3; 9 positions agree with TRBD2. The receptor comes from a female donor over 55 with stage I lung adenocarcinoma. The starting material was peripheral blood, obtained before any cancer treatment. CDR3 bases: TGTGCCAGCAGTTTATCGGCGGGAGGGCCAGATACGCAGTATTTT. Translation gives CASSLSAGGPDTQYF. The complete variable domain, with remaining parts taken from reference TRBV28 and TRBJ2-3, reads DVKVTQSSRYLVKRTGEKVFLECVQDMDHENMFWYRQDPGLGLRLIYFSYDVKMKEKGDIPEGYSVSREKKERFSLILESASTNQTSMYLCASSLSAGGPDTQYFGPGTRLTVL.